Given below is one T cell receptor beta chain in context. Its antigen is as yet unknown. The junction departs from germline at one end; a sequencing error may be responsible. These data come from a study of blood T cells in healthy people across ages. About the study: Per every two T cells, about one barcoded beta molecule was captured by template switching.

Whole-study results and caveats: Per million T cells, TCR beta diversity dropped roughly linearly as age increased.

Through a sample-barcoded 5' primer and a J-beta primer mix, a second PCR was run for roughly 6 to 12 cycles. TCRdb redid the calling of the 5' RACE reads with MiXCR, one entry per CDR3 protein. There are about 800,000 distinct CDR3 sequences in the sample; roughly 46% occur only once, and 15% to 20% lies in the top ten. There are 15 residues in the CDR3. Germline V gene sequence: CDR1 LGHNA, CDR2 YNFKEQ. The chain carries TRBV4-2 and TRBJ1-2; D unclear. The origin of this receptor is a man at least 80 years old in good health. Sequenced sample: blood. In nucleotides, the CDR3 is TGTGCCAGCGGCCAAGATCCCCGGGGAAACTATGGCTACACCTTC. This sequence encodes CASGQDPRGNYGYTF.